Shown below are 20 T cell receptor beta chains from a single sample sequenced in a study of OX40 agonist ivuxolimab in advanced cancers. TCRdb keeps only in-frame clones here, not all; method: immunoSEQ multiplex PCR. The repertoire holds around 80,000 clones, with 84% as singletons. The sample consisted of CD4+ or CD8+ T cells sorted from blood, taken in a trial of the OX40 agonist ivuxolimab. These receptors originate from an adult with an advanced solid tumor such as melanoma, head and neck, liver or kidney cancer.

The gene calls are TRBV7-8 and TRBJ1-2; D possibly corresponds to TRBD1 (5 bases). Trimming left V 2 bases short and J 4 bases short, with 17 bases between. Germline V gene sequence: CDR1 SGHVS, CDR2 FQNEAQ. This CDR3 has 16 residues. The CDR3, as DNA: TGTGCCAGCAGCTTAAGATTGGGAGGGGCGATCTATGGCTACACCTTC. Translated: CASSLRLGGAIYGYTF.

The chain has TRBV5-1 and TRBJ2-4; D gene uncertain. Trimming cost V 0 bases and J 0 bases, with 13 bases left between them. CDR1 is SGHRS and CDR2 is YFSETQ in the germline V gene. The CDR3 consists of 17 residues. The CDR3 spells CASSLVGSMLAKNIQYF. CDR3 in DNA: TGCGCCAGCAGCTTGGTAGGATCAATGCTAGCCAAAAACATTCAGTACTTC.

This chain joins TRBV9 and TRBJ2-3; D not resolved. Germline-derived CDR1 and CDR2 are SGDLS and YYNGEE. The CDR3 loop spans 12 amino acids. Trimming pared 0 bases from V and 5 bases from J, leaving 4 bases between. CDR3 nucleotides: TGTGCCAGCAGCGTAGAACTAGATACGCAGTATTTT. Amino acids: CASSVELDTQYF. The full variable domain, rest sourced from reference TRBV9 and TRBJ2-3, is DSGVTQTPKHLITATGQRVTLRCSPRSGDLSVYWYQQSLDQGLQFLIQYYNGEERAKGNILERFSAQQFPDLHSELNLSSLELGDSALYFCASSVELDTQYFGPGTRLTVL.

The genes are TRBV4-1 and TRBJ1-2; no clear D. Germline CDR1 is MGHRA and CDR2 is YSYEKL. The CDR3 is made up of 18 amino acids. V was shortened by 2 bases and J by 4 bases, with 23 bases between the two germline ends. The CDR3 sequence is CASSQLEEGTLGGYGYTF. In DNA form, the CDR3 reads TGCGCCAGCAGCCAACTAGAGGAGGGAACCCTAGGTGGCTATGGCTACACCTTC.

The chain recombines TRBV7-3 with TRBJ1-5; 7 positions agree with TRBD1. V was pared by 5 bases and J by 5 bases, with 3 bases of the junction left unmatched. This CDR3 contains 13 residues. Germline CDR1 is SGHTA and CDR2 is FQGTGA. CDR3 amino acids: CASSRGPDQPQHF. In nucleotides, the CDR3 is TGTGCCAGCAGCAGGGGGCCGGATCAGCCCCAGCATTTT.

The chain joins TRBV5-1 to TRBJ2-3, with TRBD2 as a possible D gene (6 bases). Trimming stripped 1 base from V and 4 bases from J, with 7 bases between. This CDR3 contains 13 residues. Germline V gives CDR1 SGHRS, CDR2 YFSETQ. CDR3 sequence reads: CASSLPGADTQYF. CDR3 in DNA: TGCGCCAGCAGCTTGCCGGGGGCAGATACGCAGTATTTT.

The CDR3 nucleotides read TGTGCCAGCAGCTTATTTGGGGCAGGGCCGAACACCGGGGAGCTGTTTTTT. Translation gives CASSLFGAGPNTGELFF. The V gene is TRBV7-9, the J gene TRBJ2-2, with a possible D match to TRBD1 (5 bases). The CDR3 runs 17 residues. V lost 2 bases and J lost 0, with 13 bases in between. CDR1 and CDR2 from the germline V gene are SEHNR and FQNEAQ (reference sequence).

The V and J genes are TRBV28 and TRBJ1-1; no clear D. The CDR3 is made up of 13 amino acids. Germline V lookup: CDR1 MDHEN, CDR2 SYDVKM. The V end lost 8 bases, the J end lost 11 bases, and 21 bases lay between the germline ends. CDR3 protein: CASLVSTANRAFF. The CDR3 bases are TGTGCCAGCCTAGTTTCAACGGCGAACCGTGCTTTCTTT.

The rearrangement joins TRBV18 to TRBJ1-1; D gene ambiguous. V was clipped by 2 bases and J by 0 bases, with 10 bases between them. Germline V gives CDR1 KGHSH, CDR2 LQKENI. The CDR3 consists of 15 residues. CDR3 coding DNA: TGTGCCAGCTCACCAGCAGGCGGCTTGAACACTGAAGCTTTCTTT. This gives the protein CASSPAGGLNTEAFF.

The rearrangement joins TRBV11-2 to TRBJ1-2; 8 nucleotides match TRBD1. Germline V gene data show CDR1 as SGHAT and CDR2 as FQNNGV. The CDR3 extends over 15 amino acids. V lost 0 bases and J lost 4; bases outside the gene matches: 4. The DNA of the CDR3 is TGTGCCAGCAGCTTAGAGGACAGGGTAGGCTATGGCTACACCTTC. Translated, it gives CASSLEDRVGYGYTF.

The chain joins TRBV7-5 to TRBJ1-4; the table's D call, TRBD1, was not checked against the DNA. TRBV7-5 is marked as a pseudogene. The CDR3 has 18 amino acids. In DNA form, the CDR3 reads TGTGCCAGAAGCTTACTAGGATCCGACAGGGGCCTTAATGAAAAACTGTTTTTT. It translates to CARSLLGSDRGLNEKLFF.

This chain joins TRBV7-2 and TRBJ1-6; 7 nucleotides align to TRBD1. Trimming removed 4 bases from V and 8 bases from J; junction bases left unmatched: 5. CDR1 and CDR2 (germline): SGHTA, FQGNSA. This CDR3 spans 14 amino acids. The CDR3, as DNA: TGTGCCAGCAGCTCAGGGGGGGGTTATTCACCCCTCCACTTT. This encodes CASSSGGGYSPLHF.

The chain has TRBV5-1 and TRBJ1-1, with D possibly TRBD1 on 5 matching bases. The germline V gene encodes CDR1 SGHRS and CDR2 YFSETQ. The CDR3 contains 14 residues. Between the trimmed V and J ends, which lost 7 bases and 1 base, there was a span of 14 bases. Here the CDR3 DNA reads TGCGCCAGCTTTCTAGGGGCCGCGAACACTGAAGCTTTCTTT. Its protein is CASFLGAANTEAFF.

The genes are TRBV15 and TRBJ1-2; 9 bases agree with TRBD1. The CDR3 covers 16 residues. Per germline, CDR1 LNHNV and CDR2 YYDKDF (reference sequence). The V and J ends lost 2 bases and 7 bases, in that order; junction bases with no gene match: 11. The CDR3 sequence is CATSRYRGTGMSGYTF. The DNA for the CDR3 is TGTGCCACCAGCAGATACCGCGGGACAGGGATGTCTGGCTACACCTTC.

CDR3 sequence reads: CASRHSGEGGINEQFF. The DNA for the CDR3 is TGTGCCAGCAGACATTCGGGCGAGGGAGGGATCAATGAGCAGTTCTTC. V and J are TRBV6-6 and TRBJ2-1; 7 bases are shared with TRBD2. CDR3 length equals 16 residues. CDR1 and CDR2 from the germline V gene are MNHNY and SVGAGI (reference sequence). Trimming at V came to 6 bases and at J to 6 bases, leaving 14 bases not matched to a gene.

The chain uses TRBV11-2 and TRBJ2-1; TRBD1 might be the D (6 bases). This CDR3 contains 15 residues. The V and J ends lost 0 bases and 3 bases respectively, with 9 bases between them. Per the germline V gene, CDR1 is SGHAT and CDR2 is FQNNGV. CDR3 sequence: CASSLDGQRYNEQFF. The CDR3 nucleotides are TGTGCCAGCAGCTTAGACGGACAGCGCTACAATGAGCAGTTCTTC.

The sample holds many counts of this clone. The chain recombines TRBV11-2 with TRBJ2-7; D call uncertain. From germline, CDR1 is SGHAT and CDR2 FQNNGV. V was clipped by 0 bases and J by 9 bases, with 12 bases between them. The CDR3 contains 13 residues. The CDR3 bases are TGTGCCAGCAGCTTAGAGCCCTACGCGCCGCAGTACGTC. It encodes CASSLEPYAPQYV.

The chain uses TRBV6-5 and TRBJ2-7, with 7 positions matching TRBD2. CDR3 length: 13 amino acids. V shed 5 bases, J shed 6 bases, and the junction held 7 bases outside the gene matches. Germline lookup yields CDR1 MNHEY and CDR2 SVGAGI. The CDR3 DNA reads TGTGCCAGCAGTCAAGGACTAGTTTTCGAGCAGTACGTC. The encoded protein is CASSQGLVFEQYV.

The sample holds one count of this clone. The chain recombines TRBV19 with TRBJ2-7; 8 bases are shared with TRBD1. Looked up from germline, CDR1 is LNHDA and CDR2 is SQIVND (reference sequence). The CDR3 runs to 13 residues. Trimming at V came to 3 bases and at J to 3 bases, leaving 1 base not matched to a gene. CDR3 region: CASSITGGYEQYF. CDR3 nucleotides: TGTGCCAGTAGTATCACAGGGGGCTACGAGCAGTACTTC.

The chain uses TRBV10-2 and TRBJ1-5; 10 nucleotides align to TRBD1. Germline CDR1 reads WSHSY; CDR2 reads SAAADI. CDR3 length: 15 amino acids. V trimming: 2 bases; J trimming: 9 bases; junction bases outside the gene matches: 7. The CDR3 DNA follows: TGCGCCAGCAGTGAGGAGGGACAGGGGAGGAGGCCCCAGCATTTT. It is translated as CASSEEGQGRRPQHF.